This T cell receptor beta chain was profiled in a study of vaccination and CD4 T cells after COVID-19. This CDR3 is built from 15 residues. V lost 6 bases, J lost 5 bases, and 5 bases stayed unmatched. Germline V gene lookup returns CDR1 SEHNR and CDR2 FQNEAQ (reference sequence). This sample's treatment: roughly nine-day PBMC culture with coronavirus spike peptide pools or control peptides (ViraFEST assay). In this sample, this clonotype turned up a few times. The target antigen is unknown. The assay that was used to sequence DNA from cultured CD4+ T cells was the Oncomine TCR Beta short-read assay. TCRdb reprocessed the PCR reads with MiXCR, giving one entry per CDR3 protein. This table has about 18,000 distinct CDR3 sequences, 55% to 60% appearing once.

The receptor was isolated from a human donor who had recovered from COVID-19. This chain uses TRBV7-9 with TRBJ1-6; 9 nucleotides agree with TRBD1. The specimen was CD4+ T cells from blood, cultured in vitro, collected after SARS-CoV-2 vaccination. CDR3 in amino acids: CASSTDRGNNSPLHF. The CDR3 nucleotides are TGTGCCAGCAGTACGGACAGGGGCAATAATTCACCCCTCCACTTT.